Listed below are T cell receptor beta chains from one sample, sequenced in a study of CD8 T cells in Susac syndrome. From the immunoSEQ multiplex PCR reads, TCRdb called clonotypes with MiXCR, one entry per CDR3 protein. The table shows around 190,000 distinct CDR3 sequences, with under 95% occurring only once. Sequenced input: CD4+ T cells from PBMCs. These receptors all come from a human donor in good health. Both conserved end residues are part of each CDR3. The D gene is left open where the match is weak. Some rows have no size entry. The others give once, few or many, or a class for an expanded clone.

>TRBJ1-1|-|TRBV7-9|-
CASSTNLGTEAFF
TGTGCCAGCAGCACCAACCTGGGGACGGAAGCTTTCTTT
>TRBJ2-3|-|TRBV19|-
CASSYGGVSTDTQYF
TGTGCCAGTAGTTACGGCGGGGTGAGCACAGATACGCAGTATTTT
>TRBJ2-6|-|TRBV14|-
CASSQRGRGGSGANVLTF
TGTGCCAGCAGCCAGAGGGGCAGGGGGGGATCTGGGGCCAACGTCCTGACTTTC
>TRBJ1-1|-|TRBV12-5|TRBD1
CASGTGDPEAFF
TGTGCTAGTGGCACAGGGGATCCTGAAGCTTTCTTT
>TRBJ2-1|-|TRBV9|-
CASSVAPERENEQFF
TGTGCCAGCAGCGTAGCTCCGGAAAGGGAGAATGAGCAGTTCTTC
>TRBJ2-2|few|TRBV3-1|-
CASSLITGELFF
TGTGCCAGCAGCTTGATTACCGGGGAGCTGTTTTTT
>TRBJ2-7|-|TRBV20-1|-
CSAKVRSYEQYF
TGCAGTGCTAAGGTCAGGTCCTACGAGCAGTACTTC
>TRBJ2-7|once|TRBV27|TRBD1
CASGLPAGTGGSEQYF
TGTGCCAGCGGCCTCCCTGCGGGGACAGGGGGAAGCGAGCAGTACTTC
>TRBJ2-3|-|TRBV5-1|-
CASMSGTDTQYF
TGCGCCAGCATGAGCGGCACAGATACGCAGTATTTT
>TRBJ2-3|-|TRBV12-3/TRBV12-4|TRBD1
CASRGQDSGDTQYF
TGTGCCAGCAGGGGACAGGACTCTGGAGATACGCAGTATTTT
>TRBJ1-1|-|TRBV9|TRBD1
CASSAIGTANTEAFF
TGTGCCAGCAGCGCGATCGGGACAGCGAACACTGAAGCTTTCTTT
>TRBJ1-6|-|TRBV20-1|-
CSARSSYNSPLHF
TGCAGTGCCCGGAGCTCCTATAATTCACCCCTCCACTTT
>TRBJ2-5|-|TRBV9|-
CASSKGNIQETQYF
TGTGCCAGCAGCAAAGGGAACATACAAGAGACCCAGTACTTC
>TRBJ1-6|-|TRBV29-1|-
CSVREGSYNSPLHF
TGCAGCGTTCGGGAAGGCTCCTATAATTCACCCCTCCACTTT
>TRBJ1-1|-|TRBV3-1|-
CASSRGGSERNTEAFF
TGTGCCAGCAGCAGGGGGGGCTCAGAAAGGAACACTGAAGCTTTCTTT
>TRBJ2-2|-|TRBV12-3/TRBV12-4|-
CAIERGAANTGELFF
TGTGCCATAGAGAGGGGGGCTGCGAACACCGGGGAGCTGTTTTTT
>TRBJ1-2|-|TRBV7-3|-
CASSEGGNYGYTF
TGTGCCAGCAGCGAAGGTGGCAACTATGGCTACACCTTC
>TRBJ2-1|-|TRBV25-1|TRBD1
CASSESGTGTHNEQFF
TGTGCCAGCAGTGAATCGGGGACAGGGACCCACAATGAGCAGTTCTTC
>TRBJ1-1|-|TRBV5-1|TRBD1
CASSSPGQVKSNTEAFF
TGCGCCAGCAGCTCTCCGGGACAGGTGAAGTCGAACACTGAAGCTTTCTTT
>TRBJ1-3|-|TRBV6-5|TRBD1
CASATRGTALYIYF
TGTGCCAGCGCAACCCGCGGGACAGCTCTTTACATATATTTT
>TRBJ1-5|-|TRBV4-1|TRBD1
CASSHPDRDQPQHF
TGCGCCAGCAGCCATCCTGACAGGGATCAGCCCCAGCATTTT
>TRBJ1-2|-|TRBV7-2|TRBD1
CASSSGQGWHGYTF
TGTGCCAGCAGCTCCGGACAGGGGTGGCATGGCTACACCTTC
>TRBJ1-1|-|TRBV7-2|-
CASSLGRLNTEAFF
TGTGCCAGCAGCTTGGGCAGACTGAACACTGAAGCTTTCTTT
>TRBJ2-2|-|TRBV4-2|TRBD2
CASSHYPGGTGELFF
TGTGCCAGCAGCCATTATCCGGGGGGAACCGGGGAGCTGTTTTTT